The 8 T cell receptor beta chains below all came from one sample that was sequenced in a study of blood T cells in healthy people across ages. A J-beta primer mix and a sample-barcoded 5' primer were used in a second PCR of roughly 6 to 12 cycles. TCRdb re-called the 5' RACE reads with MiXCR, one entry per CDR3 protein. The sample has 1.5 million to 2 million distinct CDR3 sequences; just under 50% are singletons. The sample was blood. The receptors come from a woman aged 40-49 years in good health.

This clonotype was observed a handful of times. The chain carries TRBV6-5 and TRBJ2-4, with D perhaps TRBD1 or TRBD2 (5 bases each). CDR1 is MNHEY and CDR2 is SVGAGI in the germline V gene. Deletions cut 2 bases from V and 2 bases from J, with 19 bases between. The CDR3 has 18 residues. This CDR3 reads CASSYRPLGGGTKNIQYF. CDR3 coding DNA: TGTGCCAGCAGTTACCGTCCCCTCGGTGGGGGAACCAAAAACATTCAGTACTTC.

About this clonotype itself: At one end the junction does not follow the germline gene, possibly because of a read error. V and J are TRBV20-1 and TRBJ2-7; 7 positions match TRBD2. Germline loops: CDR1 DFQATT, CDR2 SNEGSKA (reference sequence). CDR3 size: 13 residues. The CDR3 DNA reads TGCAGTGCTGCACTAGCGAGCTCCTGCGAGCAGTACTTC. Translation: CSAALASSCEQYF.

The rearrangement links TRBV6-5 to TRBJ1-4, with D tentatively TRBD1 (6 bases). CDR3 length equals 15 residues. Germline CDR1 and CDR2: MNHEY and SVGAGI. V lost 0 bases and J 6 bases, leaving 11 bases between the germline ends. The CDR3 is CASSYSTGGHEKLFF. CDR3 DNA: TGTGCCAGCAGTTACTCAACCGGGGGCCATGAAAAACTGTTTTTT.

The chain links TRBV9 to TRBJ2-1, with TRBD2 identical over 7 bases. J was trimmed by 7 bases and V by 5 bases; bases with no gene match: 15. The V gene's germline CDR1 is SGDLS and CDR2 YYNGEE. The CDR3 totals 16 residues. In DNA form, the CDR3 reads TGTGCCAGCAGACGAGACACGAGCGGGGATTCGAATGAGCAGTTCTTC. Its protein is CASRRDTSGDSNEQFF.

This clonotype turned up a few times. The J gene is TRBJ2-3, the V gene TRBV6-2 or TRBV6-3; D call uncertain. This CDR3 spans 15 amino acids. Germline CDR1 MNHEY, CDR2 SVGEGT. V lost 6 bases to trimming and J lost 0 bases, with 13 bases between them. CDR3 region: CASSPWDSSTDTQYF. In DNA form, the CDR3 reads TGTGCCAGCAGCCCCTGGGATAGTAGCACAGATACGCAGTATTTT.

The chain employs TRBV27 and TRBJ1-6, with D uncertain. With 3 bases removed from V and 4 bases from J, the gap between germline ends came to 10 bases. Germline V gives CDR1 MNHEY, CDR2 SMNVEV (reference sequence). CDR3 length: 15 residues. CDR3 coding DNA: TGTGCCAGCAGTTTTGTGCAGAATTATAATTCACCCCTCCACTTT. Its protein is CASSFVQNYNSPLHF.

V usage is TRBV2 and J usage is TRBJ2-1; 9 bases map to TRBD1. After removal of 7 bases from V and 7 bases from J, the junction contained 8 bases not matched to a gene. Germline CDR1 SNHLY, CDR2 FYNNEI. The length of the CDR3 is 14 residues. The CDR3 DNA reads as TGTGCCAGCACCAGGGACAGGGAAAGGAATGAGCAGTTCTTC. Amino acid sequence: CASTRDRERNEQFF.

This clonotype turned up a few times. V and J are TRBV5-1 and TRBJ1-6; D gene ambiguous. This CDR3 is 15 amino acids long. From germline, CDR1 is SGHRS and CDR2 YFSETQ. V was trimmed by 0 bases and J by 7 bases, leaving 11 bases between them. CDR3 DNA sequence: TGCGCCAGCAGCTTGGGGACGGTGGAAAATTCACCCCTCCACTTT. This encodes CASSLGTVENSPLHF.